The 26 T cell receptor beta chains listed next were all sequenced from one sample in a study of human T cells and chemical hapten exposure (dated by TCRdb to 2020 to 2022). The label giving this sample's time point can be read as: patch test 3, about 24 weeks after DPC sensitization. The sample's treatment or condition label is to be understood as: therapeutic diphenylcyclopropenone sensitization with weekly scalp DPC. The method was RACE. For sequencing, a NextSeq 500 was employed. TCRdb passed the public sequencing reads through fastp at Q25 and MiXCR, retaining productive beta sequences. Rows matching on CDR3 protein sequence are summarized as one entry with the most common DNA and genes. Here the sample has under 100,000 distinct CDR3 sequences; about 10% occur a single time. The ten most abundant clones make up around 3.8% of the sample. This specimen consisted of whole blood, obtained in connection with sensitization to the hapten diphenylcyclopropenone (DPC). Source of these receptors: a woman aged 45 to 65 with alopecia areata. Some clones in this sample may be carry-over from other donors' samples.

The table lists this clonotype with many counts. V is TRBV7-2 and J is TRBJ2-3; the D gene is possibly TRBD2 (6 bases). CDR1 SGHTA and CDR2 FQGNSA come from the germline V gene. V lost 5 bases, J lost 3 bases, and 18 bases lay in between. The CDR3 length is 16 residues. The CDR3 region has the DNA TGTGCCAGCAGCCTTGGGGGGTTGGGGAGAACAGATACGCAGTATTTT. It yields the protein CASSLGGLGRTDTQYF.

This clonotype was picked up many times. The chain has TRBV12-3 or TRBV12-4 and TRBJ2-5; D is uncertain. V lost 3 bases, J lost 2 bases, and 4 bases lay in between. This CDR3 is 12 amino acids long. CDR3 residues: CASSFLQETQYF. The CDR3 bases are TGTGCCAGCAGTTTCCTACAAGAGACCCAGTACTTC.

This clonotype was picked up many times. The rearrangement links TRBV7-2 to TRBJ2-3; 7 bases map to TRBD1. The J segment lost 7 bases and the V segment lost 5 bases, leaving 12 bases of the junction unmatched. This CDR3 has 15 amino acids. Per germline, CDR1 SGHTA and CDR2 FQGNSA. CDR3 coding DNA: TGTGCCAGCAGCCCGACGACAGGGAGCCCCAATACGCAGTATTTT. It is translated as CASSPTTGSPNTQYF.

Ten or more counts support this clonotype. The V call is TRBV6-5, the J call TRBJ2-3; TRBD2 matches at 8 bases. CDR1 is MNHEY, CDR2 SVGAGI, per germline. V lost 6 bases and J lost 8; bases outside the gene matches: 7. The length of the CDR3 is 13 residues. CDR3 sequence (DNA): TGTGCCAGCAGCCCGGGGGGGGTAGCTACGCAGTATTTT. This codes for CASSPGGVATQYF.

This clonotype has ten or more counts. The chain couples TRBV4-3 to TRBJ2-2; D perhaps matches TRBD2 (7 bases). This CDR3 is built from 18 residues. Looked up from germline, CDR1 is LGHNA and CDR2 is YSLEER. Trimming stripped 3 bases from V and 4 bases from J, with 21 bases between. The CDR3 protein is CASSHNTGGGVTTGELFF. The CDR3 region has the DNA TGCGCCAGCAGCCACAACACGGGGGGCGGCGTTACCACCGGGGAGCTGTTTTTT.

This chain links TRBV5-1 with TRBJ2-2; no reliable D call. V lost 0 bases to trimming and J lost 2 bases, with 5 bases between them. The germline V gene has CDR1 SGHRS and CDR2 YFSETQ. The CDR3 extends over 14 amino acids. The CDR3 nucleotides are TGCGCCAGCAGCTTGGTTGCTAACACCGGGGAGCTGTTTTTT. Translating gives CASSLVANTGELFF.

As for this clonotype: The CDR3 ends on some other residue instead of the conserved phenylalanine or tryptophan, so this is likely a read error. The limits of the CDR3 on the DNA are not certain, so only TCRdb's listed CDR3 is given. The genes are TRBV28 and TRBJ2-3; no DNA check was done on the table's D call, TRBD2. Germline CDR1 and CDR2: MDHEN and SYDVKM. The CDR3 spans 12 residues, counting both ends. The CDR3 loop reads CASSAGTSGSYL.

This clonotype was counted many times. V usage is TRBV24-1 and J usage is TRBJ2-5; D perhaps matches TRBD2 (6 bases). Germline V gene lookup returns CDR1 KGHDR and CDR2 SFDVKD. Trimming cost V 3 bases and J 1 base, with 8 bases left between them. The length of the CDR3 is 14 residues. CDR3 loop: CATSDPGGQETQYF. The CDR3, as DNA: TGTGCCACCAGTGATCCCGGGGGCCAAGAGACCCAGTACTTC.

In its sample, this clonotype was seen a few times. The CDR3 region has the DNA TGTGCCAGCAGCTTCCTACAGGGTTTGAGCACAGATACGCAGTATTTT. It specifies CASSFLQGLSTDTQYF. The chain links TRBV5-4 to TRBJ2-3; TRBD1 is a possible D gene (6 bases). Trimming removed 2 bases from V and 0 bases from J, with 13 bases in between. The CDR3 sequence is 16 residues long. In germline, CDR1 is SGHNT, CDR2 YYREEE (reference sequence).

V is TRBV20-1 and J is TRBJ2-3, with D perhaps being TRBD1 or TRBD2 (5 bases each). V was pared by 6 bases and J by 0 bases, with 19 bases between. In germline, CDR1 is DFQATT, CDR2 SNEGSKA (reference sequence). The CDR3 extends over 16 amino acids. The CDR3 spells CSAGRGTIPSTDTQYF. DNA for the CDR3: TGCAGTGCCGGTAGAGGGACCATACCTAGCACAGATACGCAGTATTTT.

This clonotype has at least ten counts. The J gene is TRBJ2-7, the V gene TRBV5-1; D may be TRBD2 (7 bases). CDR3 length: 13 amino acids. From germline, CDR1 is SGHRS and CDR2 YFSETQ. The germline V and J ends were trimmed by 7 bases and 6 bases, with 17 bases remaining between them. The CDR3 DNA is TGCGCCAGCGGCCATGGGGGGGCACGCGAGCAGTACTTC. It translates to CASGHGGAREQYF.

This rearrangement joins TRBV30 to TRBJ1-6; D is ambiguous. Germline-derived CDR1 and CDR2 are GTSNPN and SVGIG (reference sequence). The CDR3 runs to 13 residues. V dropped 3 bases and J dropped 6 bases, with 9 bases sitting between them. The CDR3 protein is CAWRGYVNSPLHF. The CDR3 DNA sequence: TGTGCCTGGAGGGGGTACGTTAATTCACCCCTCCACTTT.

The chain uses TRBV7-2 and TRBJ2-5; the match to TRBD2 covers 11 bases. The germline gives CDR1 SGHTA, CDR2 FQGNSA. CDR3 size: 15 residues. Trimming at V came to 3 bases and at J to 5 bases, leaving 5 bases not matched to a gene. The DNA of the CDR3 is TGTGCCAGCAGCTTTAGCGGGAGGGCCGAGGAGACCCAGTACTTC. This codes for CASSFSGRAEETQYF.

This chain joins TRBV4-3 and TRBJ1-1; the match to TRBD1 covers 7 bases. The CDR3 is made up of 14 amino acids. In germline, CDR1 is LGHNA, CDR2 YSLEER. J lost 4 bases, V lost 1 base, and 3 bases had no gene match. In DNA, the CDR3 is TGCGCCAGCAGCCAAGCGACAGGGAGCACTGAAGCTTTCTTT. Translating gives CASSQATGSTEAFF.

This clonotype came up a few times. The chain uses TRBV20-1 and TRBJ2-3; TRBD2 matches 14 bases. There are 17 residues in the CDR3. Germline CDR1 and CDR2: DFQATT and SNEGSKA (reference sequence). Trimming at V came to 4 bases and at J to 4 bases, leaving 10 bases not matched to a gene. In DNA form, the CDR3 reads TGCAGTGCTACTCCCTGGGGGACTAGCGGGAGTTCAGATACGCAGTATTTT. It specifies CSATPWGTSGSSDTQYF.

This clonotype was recorded a few times. V gene TRBV18 combines with J gene TRBJ2-7, with TRBD1 identical over 7 bases. V lost 3 bases and J lost 8; bases outside the gene matches: 4. The CDR3 is 12 residues long. Germline CDR1 KGHSH, CDR2 LQKENI. CDR3 sequence reads: CASSPQGEQQYF. The CDR3 DNA follows: TGTGCCAGCTCACCGCAGGGGGAGCAGCAGTACTTC.

The table lists this clonotype with a few counts. The chain joins TRBV29-1 to TRBJ2-7, with 9 bases identical to TRBD1. The germline CDR1 and CDR2 sequences are SQVTM and ANQGSEA. CDR3 size: 14 residues. Losses at the gene ends were 7 bases for V and 2 bases for J; bases not matched to a gene: 9. The CDR3 is CSAEGGTGTYEQYF. The CDR3 nucleotides are TGCAGCGCCGAGGGCGGGACAGGGACCTACGAGCAGTACTTC.

This clonotype has ten or more counts. This chain uses TRBV6-6 with TRBJ2-7; 9 bases are shared with TRBD1. Germline V gene lookup returns CDR1 MNHNY and CDR2 SVGAGI (reference sequence). This CDR3 has 14 residues. Trimming took 7 bases from V and 2 from J; bases not matched to a gene: 6. CDR3 coding DNA: TGTGCCAGCAACGGACAGGGGCGTACCTACGAGCAGTACTTC. Its protein is CASNGQGRTYEQYF.

In this sample, this clonotype turned up many times. V and J are TRBV7-9 and TRBJ2-1; D is possibly TRBD1 or TRBD2 (5 bases each). Germline CDR1 and CDR2: SEHNR and FQNEAQ (reference sequence). Trimming removed 7 bases from V and 7 bases from J, with 11 bases in between. The CDR3 totals 12 residues. The CDR3 loop reads CASTLGVNEQFF. CDR3 coding DNA: TGTGCCAGCACCCTGGGGGTAAATGAGCAGTTCTTC.

This clonotype was counted many times. J is TRBJ2-5 and V is TRBV5-1; TRBD2 agrees at 8 bases. Per germline, CDR1 SGHRS and CDR2 YFSETQ. The J segment lost 1 base and the V segment lost 7 bases, leaving 18 bases of the junction unmatched. The CDR3 covers 18 residues. CDR3 loop: CASSLHPPTSGVQETQYF. The CDR3 DNA reads as TGCGCCAGCTCCTTACACCCTCCTACTAGCGGAGTCCAAGAGACCCAGTACTTC. The full variable domain, with the rest looked up from reference TRBV5-1 and TRBJ2-5, is KAGVTQTPRYLIKTRGQQVTLSCSPISGHRSVSWYQQTPGQGLQFLFEYFSETQRNKGNFPGRFSGRQFSNSRSEMNVSTLELGDSALYLCASSLHPPTSGVQETQYFGPGTRLLVL.

This clonotype was detected a few times. This chain links TRBV4-1 with TRBJ2-3; TRBD2 agrees at 9 bases. V shed 0 bases, J shed 3 bases, and the junction held 22 bases outside the gene matches. The germline CDR1 and CDR2 sequences are MGHRA and YSYEKL. The CDR3 length is 22 residues. The CDR3 bases are TGCGCCAGCAGCCAAGATGGGCCCCGGGGTAGCGGGAGTATCCCCCGGACAGATACGCAGTATTTT. Translation gives CASSQDGPRGSGSIPRTDTQYF.

This clonotype turned up a few times. The chain employs TRBV7-9 and TRBJ2-5; TRBD2 matches 10 bases. CDR3 length equals 15 residues. After removal of 3 bases from V and 3 bases from J, the junction contained 4 bases not matched to a gene. In germline, CDR1 is SEHNR, CDR2 FQNEAQ (reference sequence). CDR3 loop: CASSFVLAGEETQYF. As DNA, the CDR3 is TGTGCCAGCAGCTTTGTCCTAGCGGGGGAAGAGACCCAGTACTTC.

The V and J genes are TRBV28 and TRBJ1-5, with 8 nucleotides matching TRBD1. Germline V gene lookup returns CDR1 MDHEN and CDR2 SYDVKM. The trim removed 5 bases at V and 7 bases at J, leaving 16 bases unmatched. The CDR3 sequence is 17 residues long. The CDR3 spells CASSTIPWTGREQPQHF. The CDR3 DNA reads as TGTGCCAGCAGTACGATACCGTGGACAGGGAGGGAGCAGCCCCAGCATTTT. The full variable domain, rest sourced from reference TRBV28 and TRBJ1-5, is DVKVTQSSRYLVKRTGEKVFLECVQDMDHENMFWYRQDPGLGLRLIYFSYDVKMKEKGDIPEGYSVSREKKERFSLILESASTNQTSMYLCASSTIPWTGREQPQHFGDGTRLSIL.

The table lists this clonotype with a few counts. The chain carries TRBV25-1 and TRBJ2-3; weak D call: TRBD2 (7 bases). The V gene's germline CDR1 is MGHDK and CDR2 SYGVNS. This CDR3 spans 15 amino acids. The V end lost 4 bases, the J end lost 6 bases, and 17 bases lay between the germline ends. CDR3 coding DNA: TGTGCCAGCAGTGGAAAAGGGGGGGTTACGGATACGCAGTATTTT. It specifies CASSGKGGVTDTQYF.

V and J are TRBV29-1 and TRBJ1-1; D perhaps matches TRBD1 (5 bases). The CDR3 sequence is 18 residues long. The germline CDR1 and CDR2 sequences are SQVTM and ANQGSEA. Trimming took 3 bases from V and 4 from J, leaving 27 bases between them. Here the CDR3 DNA reads TGCAGCGTTGAGACCGAACCGGGACGCCGTATCTGGGGCACTGAAGCTTTCTTT. As protein: CSVETEPGRRIWGTEAFF. Based on the CDR3 plus reference TRBV29-1 and TRBJ1-1, the full variable domain is SAVISQKPSRDICQRGTSLTIQCQVDSQVTMMFWYRQQPGQSLTLIATANQGSEATYESGFVIDKFPISRPNLTFSTLTVSNMSPEDSSIYLCSVETEPGRRIWGTEAFFGQGTRLTVV.

This rearrangement joins TRBV6-2 or TRBV6-3 to TRBJ2-7; a weak D match, TRBD2 (5 bases). CDR3 length: 13 residues. Germline loops: CDR1 MNHEY, CDR2 SVGEGT. V gave up 7 bases and J gave up 3 bases, with 13 bases separating them. Here the CDR3 DNA reads TGTGCCAGCACCCCGGACTCATTCTACGAGCAGTACTTC. The encoded protein is CASTPDSFYEQYF.